The rows below give T cell receptor beta chains drawn from one sample of a study of T cells in Graves' hyperthyroidism and ophthalmopathy. One entry per CDR3 protein results from TCRdb running MiXCR on the multiplex PCR reads. This table has 550,000 to 600,000 distinct CDR3 sequences, about 45% appearing once. The sequenced sample was peripheral blood or thyroid tissue (not recorded which). The source is an adult woman with Graves' disease, either hyperthyroidism or ophthalmopathy (not recorded which). The CDR3 runs from the conserved cysteine through the conserved F or W. The D gene is left open where the match is weak. Not every row has a clone size; where given, it reads once, few, many or a size class.

TRBD1 TRBJ1-2 many TRBV11-2 CASSLSGGDHNTF TGTGCCAGCAGCTTATCAGGGGGCGATCACAACACCTTC
- TRBJ2-7 many TRBV24-1 CATSDGQRSSYEQYF TGTGCCACCAGTGATGGGCAGAGGAGCTCCTACGAGCAGTACTTC
- TRBJ1-5 once TRBV12-3/TRBV12-4 CASSGWAGEPQHF TGTGCCAGCAGTGGATGGGCGGGAGAGCCCCAGCATTTT
- TRBJ1-6 many TRBV20-1 CSAREVDSPLHF TGCAGTGCTAGAGAGGTGGACTCACCCCTCCACTTT
TRBD1 TRBJ1-2 - TRBV2 CASSRGQGTDKRGYTF TGTGCCAGCAGCCGTGGACAGGGGACAGATAAAAGAGGCTACACCTTC
- TRBJ1-5 many TRBV12-3/TRBV12-4 CASASQSGQPQHF TGTGCCAGCGCGTCCCAGTCGGGTCAGCCCCAGCATTTT
- TRBJ2-7 few TRBV4-1 CASSQENNMGRTSDWSKYF TGCGCCAGCAGCCAAGAGAATAATATGGGACGCACCTCAGACTGGAGCAAGTACTTC
- TRBJ1-1 - TRBV20-1 CSASSPQVNTEAFF TGCAGTGCTAGTTCCCCACAGGTGAACACTGAAGCTTTCTTT
TRBD1 TRBJ2-7 few TRBV7-9 CAWIPSGTGGEWAYEQYF TGTGCCTGGATTCCCTCCGGGACAGGGGGCGAATGGGCCTACGAGCAGTACTTC
TRBD1 TRBJ1-1 - TRBV29-1 CSVRDRGGRTEAFF TGCAGCGTCCGGGACAGGGGGGGACGTACTGAAGCTTTCTTT
TRBD1 TRBJ1-5 once TRBV10-3 CAIKGTGNDEGSAQHF TGTGCCATCAAGGGGACAGGGAACGACGAAGGATCGGCCCAGCATTTT
TRBD1 TRBJ1-2 once TRBV20-1 CSARDPRTGGRHYGYTF TGCAGTGCTAGAGATCCGAGGACAGGGGGAAGGCACTATGGCTACACCTTC
- TRBJ1-2 many TRBV5-5 CASSLWGGGPNYGYTF TGTGCCAGCAGTCTTTGGGGAGGGGGACCCAACTATGGCTACACCTTC
- TRBJ2-5 - TRBV6-6 CASSGPGGLGETQYF TGTGCCAGCAGTGGCCCCGGGGGGCTGGGGGAGACCCAGTACTTC
- TRBJ2-2 - TRBV5-1 CASSAGSMNTGELFF TGCGCCAGCAGCGCGGGGAGCATGAACACCGGGGAGCTGTTTTTT
- TRBJ1-5 many TRBV2 CASTRGFNQPQHF TGTGCCAGCACCAGGGGCTTCAATCAGCCCCAGCATTTT
TRBD2 TRBJ2-5 - TRBV7-3 CASRPGLALRETQYF TGTGCCAGCAGGCCGGGACTAGCGCTTCGGGAGACCCAGTACTTC
- TRBJ2-7 few TRBV7-9 CASSLSPGYEQYF TGTGCCAGCAGCTTATCCCCAGGCTACGAGCAGTACTTC
- TRBJ2-5 - TRBV2 CACSASPSGQETQYF -
TRBD2 TRBJ2-7 many TRBV6-6 CASRDPGLIISQYF TGTGCCAGCAGGGACCCGGGACTAATTATCTCGCAGTACTTC
- TRBJ1-2 many TRBV7-9 CASSAPQAKYTF TGTGCCAGCAGCGCCCCGCAGGCCAAGTACACCTTC
- TRBJ1-3 many TRBV19 CASSPTPGSGNTIYF TGTGCCAGTAGTCCTACACCGGGCTCTGGAAACACCATATATTTT
TRBD2 TRBJ2-7 - TRBV29-1 CSVGGASGIYEQYF TGCAGCGTTGGGGGGGCTAGCGGGATCTACGAGCAGTACTTC
- TRBJ2-7 many TRBV5-5 CASSFGVGLLGEQYF TGTGCCAGCAGCTTTGGTGTAGGACTTCTCGGCGAGCAGTACTTC
TRBD1 TRBJ1-2 - TRBV4-1 CASSQDGQGNYGYTF TGCGCCAGCAGCCAGGATGGACAGGGTAACTATGGCTACACCTTC
TRBD2 TRBJ2-5 - TRBV24-1 CATSDATSGAQETQYF TGTGCCACCAGTGATGCTACTAGCGGGGCCCAAGAGACCCAGTACTTC
- TRBJ1-4 - TRBV20-1 CSASRITNEKLFF TGCAGTGCAAGTCGGATAACTAATGAAAAACTGTTTTTT
- TRBJ1-1 - TRBV29-1 CSVGGWGEAFF TGCAGCGTGGGGGGTTGGGGTGAAGCTTTCTTT
TRBD2 TRBJ2-5 - TRBV15 CATSRYQGLGTRLAETQYF TGTGCCACCAGCAGATACCAGGGGTTGGGGACTAGACTGGCGGAGACCCAGTACTTC
TRBD2 TRBJ2-1 - TRBV7-2 CASSPGTSIIHEQFF TGTGCCAGCAGTCCCGGGACTAGCATCATCCATGAGCAGTTCTTC
- TRBJ2-2 many TRBV11-1 CASSLVFETGELFF TGTGCCAGCAGCTTAGTATTCGAGACCGGGGAGCTGTTTTTT
- TRBJ2-7 many TRBV7-8 CASSPYRGSSYEQYF TGTGCCAGCAGCCCTTATAGAGGGAGCTCCTACGAGCAGTACTTC
TRBD1 TRBJ1-1 - TRBV20-1 CSALRGLDTEAFF TGCAGTGCTTTGAGGGGGCTAGACACTGAAGCTTTCTTT
TRBD1 TRBJ1-2 few TRBV7-8 CATGQGSDYGYTF TGTGCCACCGGACAGGGATCGGACTATGGCTACACCTTC
TRBD1 TRBJ2-6 few TRBV10-2 CASSDPWTGRTGANVLTF TGCGCCAGCAGTGACCCCTGGACAGGGAGGACTGGGGCCAACGTCCTGACTTTC
- TRBJ2-7 many TRBV4-2 CASSQEGNGAYEQYF TGTGCCAGCAGCCAAGAGGGGAACGGCGCCTACGAGCAGTACTTC
- TRBJ2-7 - TRBV9 CASSAGVF TGTGCCAGCAGCGCAGGGGTATTC
- TRBJ1-1 many TRBV7-2 CASSPVKTRGVGAFF TGTGCCAGCAGCCCCGTCAAAACGCGGGGGGTTGGAGCTTTCTTT
- TRBJ2-2 - TRBV7-9 CASGHKGGTGELFF TGTGCCAGCGGTCACAAGGGTGGGACCGGGGAGCTGTTTTTT
TRBD1 TRBJ1-6 few TRBV12-3/TRBV12-4 CASRSGQGRSPLHF TGTGCCAGCAGGTCGGGACAGGGACGTTCACCCCTCCACTTT